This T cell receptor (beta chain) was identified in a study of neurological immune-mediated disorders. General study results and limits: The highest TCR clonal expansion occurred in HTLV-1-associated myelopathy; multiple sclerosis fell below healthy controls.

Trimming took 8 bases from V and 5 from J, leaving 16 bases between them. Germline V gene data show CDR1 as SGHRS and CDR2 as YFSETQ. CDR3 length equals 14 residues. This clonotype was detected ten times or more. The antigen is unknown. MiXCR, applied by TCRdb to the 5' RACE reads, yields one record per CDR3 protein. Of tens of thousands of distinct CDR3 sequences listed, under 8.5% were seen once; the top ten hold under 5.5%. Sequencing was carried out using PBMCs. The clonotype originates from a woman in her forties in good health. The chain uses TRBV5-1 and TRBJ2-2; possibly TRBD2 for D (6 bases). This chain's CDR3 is CASSGTQATGELFF. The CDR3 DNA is TGCGCCAGTTCCGGGACTCAGGCAACCGGGGAGCTGTTTTTT.